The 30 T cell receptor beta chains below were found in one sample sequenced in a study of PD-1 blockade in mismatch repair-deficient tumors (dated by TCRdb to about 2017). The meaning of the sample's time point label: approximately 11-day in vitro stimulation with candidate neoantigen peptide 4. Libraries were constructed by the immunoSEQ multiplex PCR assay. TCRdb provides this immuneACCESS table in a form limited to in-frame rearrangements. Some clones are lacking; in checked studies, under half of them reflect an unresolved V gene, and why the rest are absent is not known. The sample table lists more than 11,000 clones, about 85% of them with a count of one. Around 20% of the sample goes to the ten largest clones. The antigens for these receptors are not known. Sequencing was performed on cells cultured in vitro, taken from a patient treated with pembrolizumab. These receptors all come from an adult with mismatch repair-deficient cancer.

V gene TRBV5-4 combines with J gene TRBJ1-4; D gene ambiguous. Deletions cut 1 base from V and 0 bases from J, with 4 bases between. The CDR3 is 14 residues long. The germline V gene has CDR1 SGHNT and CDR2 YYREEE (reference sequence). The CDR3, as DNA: TGTGCCAGCAGCTTGTGGTCAACTAATGAAAAACTGTTTTTT. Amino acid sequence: CASSLWSTNEKLFF.

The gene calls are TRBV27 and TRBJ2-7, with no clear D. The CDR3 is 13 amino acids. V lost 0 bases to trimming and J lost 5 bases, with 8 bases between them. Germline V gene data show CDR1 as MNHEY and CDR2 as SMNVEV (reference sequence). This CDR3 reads CASSLSRRNEQYF. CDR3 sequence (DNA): TGTGCCAGCAGTTTATCGCGGCGAAACGAGCAGTACTTC.

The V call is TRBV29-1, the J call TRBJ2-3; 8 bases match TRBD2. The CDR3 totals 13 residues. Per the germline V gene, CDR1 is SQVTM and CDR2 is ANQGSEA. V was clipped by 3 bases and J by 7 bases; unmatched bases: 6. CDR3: CSVESSGGNTQYF. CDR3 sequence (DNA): TGCAGCGTTGAGTCCTCGGGGGGGAATACGCAGTATTTT.

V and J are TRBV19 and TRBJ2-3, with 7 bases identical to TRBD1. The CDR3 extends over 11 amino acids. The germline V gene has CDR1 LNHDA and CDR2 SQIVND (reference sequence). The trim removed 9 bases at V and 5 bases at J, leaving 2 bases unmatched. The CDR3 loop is CASRQGDTQYF. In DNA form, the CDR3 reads TGTGCCAGCCGACAGGGAGATACGCAGTATTTT.

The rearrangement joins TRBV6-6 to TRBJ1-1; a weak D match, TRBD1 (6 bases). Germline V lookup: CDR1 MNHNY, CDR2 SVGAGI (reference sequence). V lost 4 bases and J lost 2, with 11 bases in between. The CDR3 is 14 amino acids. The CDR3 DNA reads TGTGCCAGCAGTTCCCGGACAGTTAACACTGAAGCTTTCTTT. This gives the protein CASSSRTVNTEAFF.

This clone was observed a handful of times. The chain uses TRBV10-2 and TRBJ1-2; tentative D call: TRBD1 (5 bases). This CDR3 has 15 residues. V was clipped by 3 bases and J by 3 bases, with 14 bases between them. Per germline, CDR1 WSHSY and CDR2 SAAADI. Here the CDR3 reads CASSDLGLLDYGYTF. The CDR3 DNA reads TGCGCCAGCAGTGACCTGGGACTCCTCGACTATGGCTACACCTTC.

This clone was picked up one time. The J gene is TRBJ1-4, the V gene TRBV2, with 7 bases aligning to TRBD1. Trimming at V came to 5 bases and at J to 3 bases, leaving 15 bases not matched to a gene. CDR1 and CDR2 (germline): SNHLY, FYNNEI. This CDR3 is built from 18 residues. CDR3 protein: CASSHRRDSRSPNEKLFF. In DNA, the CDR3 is TGTGCCAGCAGTCACCGTCGGGACAGCCGTTCTCCTAATGAAAAACTGTTTTTT. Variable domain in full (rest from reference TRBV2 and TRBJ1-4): EPEVTQTPSHQVTQMGQEVILRCVPISNHLYFYWYRQILGQKVEFLVSFYNNEISEKSEIFDDQFSVERPDGSNFTLKIRSTKLEDSAMYFCASSHRRDSRSPNEKLFFGSGTQLSVL.

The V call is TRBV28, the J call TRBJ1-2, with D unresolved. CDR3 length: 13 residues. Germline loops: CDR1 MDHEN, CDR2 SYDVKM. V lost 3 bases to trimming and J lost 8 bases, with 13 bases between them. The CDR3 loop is CASSFPPTNGYTF. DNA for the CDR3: TGTGCCAGCAGTTTTCCCCCCACCAACGGCTACACCTTC.

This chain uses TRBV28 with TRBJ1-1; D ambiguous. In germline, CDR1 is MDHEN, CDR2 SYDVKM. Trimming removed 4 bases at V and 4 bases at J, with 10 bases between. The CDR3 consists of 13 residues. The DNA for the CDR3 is TGTGCCAGCAGTTCGCCGATCGGCACTGAAGCTTTCTTT. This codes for CASSSPIGTEAFF.

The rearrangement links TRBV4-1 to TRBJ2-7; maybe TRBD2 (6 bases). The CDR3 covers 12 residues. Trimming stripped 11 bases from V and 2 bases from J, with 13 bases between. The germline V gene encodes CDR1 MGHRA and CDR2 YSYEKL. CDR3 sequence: CALRDGTYEQYF. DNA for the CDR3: TGCGCCCTGCGGGACGGCACCTACGAGCAGTACTTC.

The chain's CDR3 is CASSPGGETQYF. DNA of the CDR3: TGTGCCAGCAGCCCAGGGGGCGAGACCCAGTACTTC. The V and J genes are TRBV27 and TRBJ2-5, with 8 bases aligning to TRBD1. The CDR3 sequence is 12 residues long. After removal of 6 bases from V and 5 bases from J, the junction contained 2 bases not matched to a gene. Germline V lookup: CDR1 MNHEY, CDR2 SMNVEV (reference sequence).

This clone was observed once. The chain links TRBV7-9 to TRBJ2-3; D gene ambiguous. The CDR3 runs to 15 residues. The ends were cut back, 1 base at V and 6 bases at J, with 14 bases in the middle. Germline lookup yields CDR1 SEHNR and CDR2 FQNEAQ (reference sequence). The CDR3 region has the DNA TGTGCCAGCAGCTTAGGTTCAGGTGGTACCGATACGCAGTATTTT. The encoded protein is CASSLGSGGTDTQYF.

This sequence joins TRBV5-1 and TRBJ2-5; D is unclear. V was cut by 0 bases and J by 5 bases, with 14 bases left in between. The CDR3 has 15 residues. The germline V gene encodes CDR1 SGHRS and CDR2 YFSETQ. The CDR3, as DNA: TGCGCCAGCAGCTTGGTCGGCACTATCGCGGAGACCCAGTACTTC. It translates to CASSLVGTIAETQYF. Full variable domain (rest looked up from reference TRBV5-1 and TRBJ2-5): KAGVTQTPRYLIKTRGQQVTLSCSPISGHRSVSWYQQTPGQGLQFLFEYFSETQRNKGNFPGRFSGRQFSNSRSEMNVSTLELGDSALYLCASSLVGTIAETQYFGPGTRLLVL.

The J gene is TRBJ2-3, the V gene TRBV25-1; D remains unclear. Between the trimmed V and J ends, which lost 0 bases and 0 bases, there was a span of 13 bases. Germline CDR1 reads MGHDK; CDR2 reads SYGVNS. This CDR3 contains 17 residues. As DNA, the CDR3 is TGTGCCAGCAGTGAATACCCAGCCATCCTTAGCACAGATACGCAGTATTTT. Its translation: CASSEYPAILSTDTQYF. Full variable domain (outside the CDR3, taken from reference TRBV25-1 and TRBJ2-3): EADIYQTPRYLVIGTGKKITLECSQTMGHDKMYWYQQDPGMELHLIHYSYGVNSTEKGDLSSESTVSRIRTEHFPLTLESARPSHTSQYLCASSEYPAILSTDTQYFGPGTRLTVL.

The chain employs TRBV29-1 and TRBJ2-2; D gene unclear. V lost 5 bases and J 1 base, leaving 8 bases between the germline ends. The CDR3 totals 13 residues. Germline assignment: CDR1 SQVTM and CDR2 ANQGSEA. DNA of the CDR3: TGCAGCGTTTGGGCCGAGAACACCGGGGAGCTGTTTTTT. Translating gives CSVWAENTGELFF.

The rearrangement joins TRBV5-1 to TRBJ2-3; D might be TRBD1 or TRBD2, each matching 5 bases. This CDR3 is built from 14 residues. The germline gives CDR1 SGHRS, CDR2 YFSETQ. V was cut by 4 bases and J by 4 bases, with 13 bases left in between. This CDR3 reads CASSVTAAADTQYF. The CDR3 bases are TGCGCCAGCAGCGTGACAGCGGCGGCAGATACGCAGTATTTT. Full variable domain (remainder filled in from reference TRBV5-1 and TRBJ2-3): KAGVTQTPRYLIKTRGQQVTLSCSPISGHRSVSWYQQTPGQGLQFLFEYFSETQRNKGNFPGRFSGRQFSNSRSEMNVSTLELGDSALYLCASSVTAAADTQYFGPGTRLTVL.

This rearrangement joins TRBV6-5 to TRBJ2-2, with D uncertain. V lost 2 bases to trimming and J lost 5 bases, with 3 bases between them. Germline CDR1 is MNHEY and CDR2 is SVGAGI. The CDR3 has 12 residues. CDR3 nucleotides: TGTGCCAGCAGTTACCAAACCGGGGAGCTGTTTTTT. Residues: CASSYQTGELFF.

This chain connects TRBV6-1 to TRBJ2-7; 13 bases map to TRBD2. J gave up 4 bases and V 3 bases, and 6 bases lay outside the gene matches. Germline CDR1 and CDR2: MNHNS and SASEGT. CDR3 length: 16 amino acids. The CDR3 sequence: CASSDPGLAGRYEQYF. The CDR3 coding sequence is TGTGCCAGCAGTGATCCGGGACTAGCGGGAAGATACGAGCAGTACTTC.

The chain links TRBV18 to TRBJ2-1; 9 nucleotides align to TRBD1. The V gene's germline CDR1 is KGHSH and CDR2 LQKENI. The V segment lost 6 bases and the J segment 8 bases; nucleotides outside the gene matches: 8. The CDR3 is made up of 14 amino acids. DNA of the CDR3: TGTGCCAGCTCCCTAACAGGGGGCGCGGATGAGCAGTTCTTC. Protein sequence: CASSLTGGADEQFF.

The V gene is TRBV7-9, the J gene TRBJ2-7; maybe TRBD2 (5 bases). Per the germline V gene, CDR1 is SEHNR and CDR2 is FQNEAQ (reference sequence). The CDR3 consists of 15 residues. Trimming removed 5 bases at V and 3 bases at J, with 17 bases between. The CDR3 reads CASSRRTGVGYEQYF. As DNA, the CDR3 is TGTGCCAGCAGCCGGAGGACTGGGGTGGGCTACGAGCAGTACTTC.

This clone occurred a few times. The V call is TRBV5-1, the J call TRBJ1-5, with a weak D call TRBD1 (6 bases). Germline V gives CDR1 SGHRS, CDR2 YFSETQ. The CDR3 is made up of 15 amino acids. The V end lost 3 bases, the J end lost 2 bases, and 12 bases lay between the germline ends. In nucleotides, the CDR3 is TGCGCCAGCAGCTCCACAGGGTTAGGCAATCAGCCCCAGCATTTT. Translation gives CASSSTGLGNQPQHF. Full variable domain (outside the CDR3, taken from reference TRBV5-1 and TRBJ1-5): KAGVTQTPRYLIKTRGQQVTLSCSPISGHRSVSWYQQTPGQGLQFLFEYFSETQRNKGNFPGRFSGRQFSNSRSEMNVSTLELGDSALYLCASSSTGLGNQPQHFGDGTRLSIL.

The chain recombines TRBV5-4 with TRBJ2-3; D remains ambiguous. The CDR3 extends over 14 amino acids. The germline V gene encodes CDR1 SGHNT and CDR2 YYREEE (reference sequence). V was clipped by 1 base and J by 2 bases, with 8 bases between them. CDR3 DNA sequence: TGTGCCAGCAGCTTGAGTAGCTTCACAGATACGCAGTATTTT. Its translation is CASSLSSFTDTQYF.

As DNA, the CDR3 is TGTGCCAGCAGCCCAGAGGGGGACATCTATGGCTACACCTTC. Translated: CASSPEGDIYGYTF. The chain uses TRBV11-1 and TRBJ1-2; D might be TRBD1 (6 bases). V was shortened by 5 bases and J by 4 bases, with 14 bases between the two germline ends. The CDR3 is 14 residues long. Germline V gene sequence: CDR1 SGHAT, CDR2 FQDESV (reference sequence).

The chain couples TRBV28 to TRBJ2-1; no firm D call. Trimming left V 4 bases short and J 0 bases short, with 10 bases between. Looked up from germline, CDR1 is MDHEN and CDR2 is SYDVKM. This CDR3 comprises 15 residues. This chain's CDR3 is CASSSIHSSYNEQFF. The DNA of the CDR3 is TGTGCCAGCAGTTCCATTCATAGCTCCTACAATGAGCAGTTCTTC.

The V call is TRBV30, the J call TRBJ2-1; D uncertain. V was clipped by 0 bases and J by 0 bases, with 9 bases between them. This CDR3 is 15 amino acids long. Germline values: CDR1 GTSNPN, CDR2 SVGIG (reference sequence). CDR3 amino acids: CAWSVPRSSYNEQFF. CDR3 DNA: TGTGCCTGGAGTGTACCCAGGAGCTCCTACAATGAGCAGTTCTTC.

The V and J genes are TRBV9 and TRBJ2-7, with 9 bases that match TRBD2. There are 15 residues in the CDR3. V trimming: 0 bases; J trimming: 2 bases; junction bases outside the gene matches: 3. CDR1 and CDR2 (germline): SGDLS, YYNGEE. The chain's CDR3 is CASSVGLADTYEQYF. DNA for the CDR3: TGTGCCAGCAGCGTAGGACTAGCGGATACCTACGAGCAGTACTTC.

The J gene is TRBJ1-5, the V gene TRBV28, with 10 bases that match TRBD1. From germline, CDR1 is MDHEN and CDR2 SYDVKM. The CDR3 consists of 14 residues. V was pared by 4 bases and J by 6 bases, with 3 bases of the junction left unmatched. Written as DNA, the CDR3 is TGTGCCAGCAGTTGGACAGGGGGGCGTCAGCCCCAGCATTTT. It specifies CASSWTGGRQPQHF.

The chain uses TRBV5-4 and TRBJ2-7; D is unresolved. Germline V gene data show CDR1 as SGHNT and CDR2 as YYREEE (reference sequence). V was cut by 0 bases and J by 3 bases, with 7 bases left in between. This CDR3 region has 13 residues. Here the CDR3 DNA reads TGTGCCAGCAGCTTGGGAGTGCTCTACGAGCAGTACTTC. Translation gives CASSLGVLYEQYF.

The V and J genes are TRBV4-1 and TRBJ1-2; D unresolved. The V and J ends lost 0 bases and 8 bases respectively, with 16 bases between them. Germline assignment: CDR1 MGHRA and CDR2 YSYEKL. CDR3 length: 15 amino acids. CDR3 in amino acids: CASSQDWWDTYGYTF. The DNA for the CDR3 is TGCGCCAGCAGCCAAGACTGGTGGGATACCTACGGCTACACCTTC.

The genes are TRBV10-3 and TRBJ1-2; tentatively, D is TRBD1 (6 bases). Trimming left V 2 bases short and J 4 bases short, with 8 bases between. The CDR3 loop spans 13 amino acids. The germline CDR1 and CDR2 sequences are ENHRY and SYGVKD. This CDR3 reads CAISETGLYGYTF. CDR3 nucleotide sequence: TGTGCCATCAGTGAGACAGGGCTCTATGGCTACACCTTC.